These 31 T cell receptor beta chains came from one sample sequenced in a study of graft-versus-host responses after intestinal transplantation (dated by TCRdb to the early 2020s). These receptors are not linked to any known antigen. The meaning of the sample's time point label: cells obtained before transplantation from donor or recipient. Library preparation used the immunoSEQ multiplex PCR assay. In its TCRdb copy, this immuneACCESS table keeps in-frame sequences only and misses some clones. Where compared with another copy, unresolved V genes explain less than half of these, and the others have no known cause. Counted in this sample were 85,000 to 95,000 clones; 85% to 95% of them appeared once. The ten biggest clones cover roughly 2% of the sample. The sample in question was unstimulated CD8+ T cells sorted from spleen or lymph node cells, obtained before intestinal transplant. The receptors stem from a human donor who received an intestinal transplant.

This clone appeared once. V and J are TRBV4-3 and TRBJ2-3, with D maybe TRBD1 (5 bases). Germline CDR1 LGHNA, CDR2 YSLEER. This CDR3 is built from 16 residues. V gave up 0 bases and J gave up 2 bases, with 12 bases separating them. The CDR3 DNA reads TGCGCCAGCAGCCAAGATCGGGTGGGGCCCACAGATACGCAGTATTTT. Residues: CASSQDRVGPTDTQYF.

This sequence joins TRBV7-7 and TRBJ2-5; 8 bases line up with TRBD1. The junction had 8 bases not matched to a gene; V was cut back by 5 bases and J by 3 bases. Germline assignment: CDR1 SSHAT and CDR2 FNYEAQ (reference sequence). The CDR3 totals 15 residues. The CDR3 nucleotides read TGTGCCAGCAGCACTAACAGGGGGGAAAAAGAGACCCAGTACTTC. The encoded protein is CASSTNRGEKETQYF.

The chain has TRBV7-6 and TRBJ1-2, with 10 positions matching TRBD1. The CDR3 loop spans 13 amino acids. Germline CDR1 reads SGHVS; CDR2 reads FNYEAQ. V lost 5 bases to trimming and J lost 8 bases; unmatched junction nucleotides: 5. The CDR3 DNA reads TGTGCCAGCAGCGCCGGACAGGGGGGCGGCTACACCTTC. Translation: CASSAGQGGGYTF.

The V and J genes are TRBV19 and TRBJ1-1, with D possibly TRBD1 on 5 matching bases. Germline CDR1 and CDR2: LNHDA and SQIVND (reference sequence). The length of the CDR3 is 13 residues. V lost 10 bases and J lost 3, with 15 bases in between. The CDR3 DNA sequence: TGTGCCATCGCTACGGGCAGGGACACTGAAGCTTTCTTT. This codes for CAIATGRDTEAFF.

This clone has only a few counts. The chain is built from TRBV9 and TRBJ2-5, with a tentative D call TRBD2 (6 bases). The germline gives CDR1 SGDLS, CDR2 YYNGEE. CDR3 length equals 14 residues. Trimming took off 2 bases at V and 5 bases at J, with 13 bases between the two ends. The CDR3 sequence is CASSVLATGETQYF. For the CDR3, the DNA is TGTGCCAGCAGCGTTCTAGCGACCGGGGAGACCCAGTACTTC.

CDR3 sequence: CASSFSGAGELFF. CDR3 bases: TGTGCCAGCAGCTTCTCCGGGGCCGGGGAGCTGTTTTTT. The chain uses TRBV7-2 and TRBJ2-2; possibly TRBD2 for D (5 bases). CDR1 and CDR2 from the germline V gene are SGHTA and FQGNSA. The V end lost 3 bases, the J end lost 6 bases, and 8 bases lay between the germline ends. This CDR3 is built from 13 residues. The variable domain in full, with the rest retrieved from reference TRBV7-2 and TRBJ2-2, is GAGVSQSPSNKVTEKGKDVELRCDPISGHTALYWYRQSLGQGLEFLIYFQGNSAPDKSGLPSDRFSAERTGGSVSTLTIQRTQQEDSAVYLCASSFSGAGELFFGEGSRLTVL.

The genes are TRBV7-9 and TRBJ2-5, with D possibly matching TRBD1 (5 bases). Germline V gene sequence: CDR1 SEHNR, CDR2 FQNEAQ (reference sequence). Trimming removed 5 bases from V and 1 base from J, with 11 bases in between. The CDR3 contains 14 residues. The CDR3 DNA reads TGTGCCAGCAGCCCACAGGAGATCCAAGAGACCCAGTACTTC. Translated: CASSPQEIQETQYF.

The chain couples TRBV11-2 to TRBJ2-7; TRBD2 might be the D (5 bases). V lost 5 bases and J 9 bases, leaving 14 bases between the germline ends. This CDR3 has 12 residues. Germline V CDR1 and CDR2: SGHAT, FQNNGV. CDR3 residues: CASSPAGGVQYF. CDR3 nucleotides: TGTGCCAGCAGCCCCGCGGGTGGGGTGCAGTACTTC. The entire variable domain, with the rest obtained from reference TRBV11-2 and TRBJ2-7, is as follows: EAGVAQSPRYKIIEKRQSVAFWCNPISGHATLYWYQQILGQGPKLLIQFQNNGVVDDSQLPKDRFSAERLKGVDSTLKIQPAKLEDSAVYLCASSPAGGVQYFGPGTRLTVT.

The chain links TRBV27 to TRBJ2-7, with 7 bases fitting TRBD1. The CDR3 is 13 amino acids. The germline CDR1 and CDR2 sequences are MNHEY and SMNVEV (reference sequence). V lost 5 bases and J lost 4; bases outside the gene matches: 5. The CDR3 reads CASSPTRGYEQYF. CDR3 nucleotide sequence: TGTGCCAGCAGTCCCACCAGGGGGTACGAGCAGTACTTC.

The table lists this clone with a count of one. The CDR3 reads CASSQDWRDTQYF. CDR3 coding DNA: TGCGCCAGCAGCCAAGATTGGAGGGATACGCAGTATTTT. The chain uses TRBV4-3 and TRBJ2-3; D is possibly TRBD2 (5 bases). Per the germline V gene, CDR1 is LGHNA and CDR2 is YSLEER. V was trimmed by 0 bases and J by 6 bases, leaving 7 bases between them. The CDR3 is made up of 13 amino acids.

This chain links TRBV7-6 with TRBJ1-5; D gene unclear. Trimming took 8 bases from V and 3 from J, leaving 5 bases between them. CDR1 SGHVS and CDR2 FNYEAQ come from the germline V gene. This CDR3 has 11 amino acids. The CDR3 loop is CASRSNQPQHF. CDR3 nucleotides: TGTGCCAGCCGTTCCAATCAGCCCCAGCATTTT.

The chain employs TRBV9 and TRBJ2-7; 8 positions match TRBD1. This CDR3 is 14 amino acids long. Germline V CDR1 and CDR2: SGDLS, YYNGEE. V was clipped by 2 bases and J by 5 bases; unmatched bases: 6. CDR3 DNA sequence: TGTGCCAGCAGCGTTGCAGGGGGCGCGGACGAGCAGTACTTC. It specifies CASSVAGGADEQYF.

The genes are TRBV11-2 and TRBJ1-2; the D gene is possibly TRBD1 (6 bases). Trimming pared 5 bases from V and 4 bases from J, leaving 14 bases between. The CDR3 contains 14 residues. Germline-derived CDR1 and CDR2 are SGHAT and FQNNGV. The CDR3, as DNA: TGTGCCAGCAGCCGGGAGGGGGGCGGCTATGGCTACACCTTC. It yields the protein CASSREGGGYGYTF.

The CDR3 region has the DNA TGCGCCAGCAGCCAAGCCCTTTCTCGGGGAACGAACACCGGGGAGCTGTTTTTT. Its translation: CASSQALSRGTNTGELFF. The V call is TRBV4-3, the J call TRBJ2-2, with D maybe TRBD2 (5 bases). The V gene's germline CDR1 is LGHNA and CDR2 YSLEER. This CDR3 comprises 18 residues. V was cut by 1 base and J by 0 bases, with 15 bases left in between.

V and J are TRBV19 and TRBJ2-5; D unclear. Between the trimmed V and J ends, which lost 4 bases and 5 bases, there was a span of 5 bases. CDR3 length: 11 amino acids. CDR1 is LNHDA and CDR2 is SQIVND in the germline V gene (reference sequence). The CDR3 sequence is CASSNAETQYF. Here the CDR3 DNA reads TGTGCCAGTAGTAACGCGGAGACCCAGTACTTC.

The V call is TRBV6-5, the J call TRBJ1-4, with 9 bases matching TRBD1. After removal of 8 bases from V and 10 bases from J, the junction contained 5 bases not matched to a gene. Germline V gene lookup returns CDR1 MNHEY and CDR2 SVGAGI. CDR3 length: 12 residues. The CDR3 bases are TGTGCCAGCCGGACAGGGGAAGTAAAACTGTTTTTT. Translated, it gives CASRTGEVKLFF.

This chain joins TRBV4-3 and TRBJ2-7; a possible D gene is TRBD1 (5 bases). V gave up 0 bases and J gave up 7 bases, with 13 bases separating them. The CDR3 loop spans 14 amino acids. Germline CDR1 and CDR2: LGHNA and YSLEER. In nucleotides, the CDR3 is TGCGCCAGCAGCCAAGATCAACAGGTGGGGGAGCAGTACTTC. It encodes CASSQDQQVGEQYF.

The chain is built from TRBV4-3 and TRBJ2-7, with a tentative D call TRBD2 (5 bases). V lost 0 bases to trimming and J lost 2 bases, with 11 bases between them. Germline-derived CDR1 and CDR2 are LGHNA and YSLEER. This CDR3 contains 15 residues. The chain's CDR3 is CASSQDWPSTYEQYF. CDR3 bases: TGCGCCAGCAGCCAAGATTGGCCTAGCACCTACGAGCAGTACTTC.

V gene TRBV5-1 combines with J gene TRBJ2-7; 9 bases agree with TRBD1. J was trimmed by 7 bases and V by 5 bases; bases with no gene match: 7. In germline, CDR1 is SGHRS, CDR2 YFSETQ. This CDR3 is built from 13 residues. The CDR3 sequence: CASRRTGDGEQYF. CDR3 nucleotide sequence: TGCGCCAGCAGACGGACAGGGGATGGAGAGCAGTACTTC.

The chain employs TRBV4-3 and TRBJ2-5, with TRBD2 identical over 8 bases. CDR1 and CDR2 (germline): LGHNA, YSLEER. The V and J ends lost 3 bases and 4 bases, in that order; junction bases with no gene match: 10. The CDR3 consists of 16 residues. The CDR3 sequence: CASSQFDRGGPETQYF. The CDR3 DNA reads TGCGCCAGCAGCCAGTTTGATCGGGGGGGGCCAGAGACCCAGTACTTC.

The chain employs TRBV7-2 and TRBJ1-1, with TRBD1 as a possible D gene (6 bases). Germline lookup yields CDR1 SGHTA and CDR2 FQGNSA. The V gene lost 5 bases and the J gene lost 1 base, with 17 bases spanning the gap. The CDR3 totals 16 residues. The CDR3 sequence: CASSPSTGLRNTEAFF. CDR3 in DNA: TGTGCCAGCAGCCCGTCAACAGGGTTGAGGAACACTGAAGCTTTCTTT. The full variable domain, rest sourced from reference TRBV7-2 and TRBJ1-1, is GAGVSQSPSNKVTEKGKDVELRCDPISGHTALYWYRQSLGQGLEFLIYFQGNSAPDKSGLPSDRFSAERTGGSVSTLTIQRTQQEDSAVYLCASSPSTGLRNTEAFFGQGTRLTVV.

This chain links TRBV7-9 with TRBJ1-6; D is ambiguous. The CDR3 consists of 16 residues. The germline V gene encodes CDR1 SEHNR and CDR2 FQNEAQ (reference sequence). Trimming took 2 bases from V and 2 from J, leaving 10 bases between them. For the CDR3, the DNA is TGTGCCAGCAGCTTACCCATCCCCCCCTATAATTCACCCCTCCACTTT. This translates into CASSLPIPPYNSPLHF.

This clone was detected once. The rearrangement joins TRBV19 to TRBJ1-2, with D possibly matching TRBD1 (5 bases). The V end lost 8 bases, the J end lost 5 bases, and 12 bases lay between the germline ends. The CDR3 has 12 residues. In germline, CDR1 is LNHDA, CDR2 SQIVND (reference sequence). The CDR3 protein is CASSGGWYGYTF. The CDR3, as DNA: TGTGCCAGTTCTGGGGGGTGGTATGGCTACACCTTC.

This clone was seen only once. The rearrangement joins TRBV5-6 to TRBJ2-5; 8 bases map to TRBD2. CDR3 length equals 13 residues. Germline CDR1 reads SGHDT; CDR2 reads YYEEEE. V lost 2 bases, J lost 3 bases, and 0 bases stayed unmatched. CDR3 in DNA: TGTGCCAGCAGCTTTAGCGGGGAAGAGACCCAGTACTTC. Translated, it gives CASSFSGEETQYF.

This rearrangement joins TRBV27 to TRBJ2-7; D perhaps matches TRBD1 (5 bases). CDR3 size: 16 residues. Trimming removed 5 bases from V and 3 bases from J, with 20 bases in between. CDR1 and CDR2 (germline): MNHEY, SMNVEV (reference sequence). CDR3 in DNA: TGTGCCAGCAGTCCCCGCCTCGACAGTTTATACTACGAGCAGTACTTC. Its translation: CASSPRLDSLYYEQYF.

V is TRBV6-5 and J is TRBJ1-4; TRBD1 is a possible D gene (5 bases). CDR1 is MNHEY and CDR2 is SVGAGI in the germline V gene. The CDR3 is 14 residues long. Trimming removed 0 bases from V and 8 bases from J, with 10 bases in between. The DNA for the CDR3 is TGTGCCAGCAGTTACTCTGGGGGGAGGGAAAAACTGTTTTTT. Translation gives CASSYSGGREKLFF.

The chain uses TRBV4-3 and TRBJ2-3, with D possibly TRBD2 on 5 matching bases. V was shortened by 0 bases and J by 6 bases, with 7 bases between the two germline ends. Germline assignment: CDR1 LGHNA and CDR2 YSLEER. The CDR3 has 13 residues. In DNA form, the CDR3 reads TGCGCCAGCAGCCAAGACAGCGGCGATACGCAGTATTTT. As protein: CASSQDSGDTQYF.

The chain combines TRBV10-3 with TRBJ2-3; 8 bases align to TRBD1. Trimming cost V 3 bases and J 4 bases; bases outside gene matches: 3. The CDR3 is 14 residues long. The germline V gene encodes CDR1 ENHRY and CDR2 SYGVKD. CDR3 DNA sequence: TGTGCCATCAGTGAAGGGACAGGCCCAGATACGCAGTATTTT. Translation gives CAISEGTGPDTQYF.

As for this clone: The junction shows a germline mismatch at one end, possibly a read error. The chain links TRBV2 to TRBJ2-1; D call uncertain. Germline V CDR1 and CDR2: SNHLY, FYNNEI. The CDR3 is made up of 18 amino acids. CDR3 protein: CASSEGDISWSSYNEQFF. CDR3 in DNA: TGTGCCAGCAGCGAAGGAGATATCAGCTGGAGCTCCTACAATGAGCAGTTCTTC.

The chain carries TRBV27 and TRBJ1-1; D is perhaps TRBD1 (6 bases). Deletions cut 2 bases from V and 3 bases from J, with 16 bases between. Germline CDR1 and CDR2: MNHEY and SMNVEV (reference sequence). The CDR3 runs 16 residues. CDR3 nucleotide sequence: TGTGCCAGCAGTTTAATACAGGGTTCTTGGGACACTGAAGCTTTCTTT. It specifies CASSLIQGSWDTEAFF.

The chain carries TRBV19 and TRBJ1-4, with TRBD1 matching over 8 bases. The V segment lost 7 bases and the J segment 6 bases; nucleotides outside the gene matches: 13. Germline CDR1 reads LNHDA; CDR2 reads SQIVND (reference sequence). This CDR3 has 16 amino acids. CDR3 bases: TGTGCCAGTACCCAGGGGGCCGGGTACGGGTATGAAAAACTGTTTTTT. Protein: CASTQGAGYGYEKLFF.